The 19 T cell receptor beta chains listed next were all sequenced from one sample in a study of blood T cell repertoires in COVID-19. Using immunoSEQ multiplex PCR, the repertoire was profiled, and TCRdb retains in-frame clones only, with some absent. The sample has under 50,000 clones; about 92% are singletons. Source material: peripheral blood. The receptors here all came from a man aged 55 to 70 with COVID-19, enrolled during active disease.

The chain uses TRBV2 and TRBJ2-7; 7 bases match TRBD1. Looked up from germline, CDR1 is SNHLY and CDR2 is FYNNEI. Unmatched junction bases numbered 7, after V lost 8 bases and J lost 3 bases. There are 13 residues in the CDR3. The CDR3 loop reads CASDPRQGYEQYF. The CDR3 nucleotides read TGTGCCAGCGACCCTCGACAGGGCTACGAGCAGTACTTC.

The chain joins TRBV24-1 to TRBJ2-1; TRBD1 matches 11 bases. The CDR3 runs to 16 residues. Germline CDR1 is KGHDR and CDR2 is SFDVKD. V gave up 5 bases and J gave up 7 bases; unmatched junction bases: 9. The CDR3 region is CATSVLGQGAVNEQFF. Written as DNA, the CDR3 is TGTGCCACCAGTGTTCTCGGACAGGGGGCGGTTAATGAGCAGTTCTTC.

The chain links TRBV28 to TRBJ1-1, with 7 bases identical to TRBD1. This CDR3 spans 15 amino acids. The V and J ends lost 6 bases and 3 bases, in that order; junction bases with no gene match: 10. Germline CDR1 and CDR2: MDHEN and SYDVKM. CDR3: CASSPLGRGHTEAFF. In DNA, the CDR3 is TGTGCCAGCAGCCCCCTGGGAAGGGGGCACACTGAAGCTTTCTTT.

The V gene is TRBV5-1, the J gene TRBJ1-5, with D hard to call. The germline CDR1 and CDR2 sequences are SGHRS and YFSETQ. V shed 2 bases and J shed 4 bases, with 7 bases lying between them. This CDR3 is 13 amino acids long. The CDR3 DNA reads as TGCGCCAGCAGCTTTAGGACTAATCAGCCCCAGCATTTT. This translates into CASSFRTNQPQHF.

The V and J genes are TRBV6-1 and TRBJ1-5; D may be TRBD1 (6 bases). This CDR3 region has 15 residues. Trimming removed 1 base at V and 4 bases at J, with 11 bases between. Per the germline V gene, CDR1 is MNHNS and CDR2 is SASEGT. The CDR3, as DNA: TGTGCCAGCAGTGAAGAGGGGGGGCAGAATCAGCCCCAGCATTTT. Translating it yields CASSEEGGQNQPQHF.

As DNA, the CDR3 is TGTGCCAGCACCTCGGGACAGGGTCGCGAGCAGTACTTC. Translating gives CASTSGQGREQYF. The genes are TRBV28 and TRBJ2-7; 9 nucleotides line up with TRBD1. Germline V lookup: CDR1 MDHEN, CDR2 SYDVKM. V was clipped by 7 bases and J by 6 bases; unmatched bases: 7. The CDR3 loop spans 13 amino acids.

Here the CDR3 DNA reads TGTGCCAGCAGCTTATCTAGCGGGGGTAGCTCCTACGAGCAGTACTTC. Translation: CASSLSSGGSSYEQYF. This chain links TRBV11-2 with TRBJ2-7, with 10 positions matching TRBD2. J was trimmed by 0 bases and V by 2 bases; bases with no gene match: 4. Germline V gene lookup returns CDR1 SGHAT and CDR2 FQNNGV. CDR3 length equals 16 residues.

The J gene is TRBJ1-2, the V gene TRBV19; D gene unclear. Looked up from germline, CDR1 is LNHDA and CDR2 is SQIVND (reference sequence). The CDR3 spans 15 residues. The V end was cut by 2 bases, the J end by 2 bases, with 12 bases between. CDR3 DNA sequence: TGTGCCAGTAGTATAAACATATTCAGGAACTATGGCTACACCTTC. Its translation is CASSINIFRNYGYTF. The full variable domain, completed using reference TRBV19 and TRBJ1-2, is DGGITQSPKYLFRKEGQNVTLSCEQNLNHDAMYWYRQDPGQGLRLIYYSQIVNDFQKGDIAEGYSVSREKKESFPLTVTSAQKNPTAFYLCASSINIFRNYGYTFGSGTRLTVV.

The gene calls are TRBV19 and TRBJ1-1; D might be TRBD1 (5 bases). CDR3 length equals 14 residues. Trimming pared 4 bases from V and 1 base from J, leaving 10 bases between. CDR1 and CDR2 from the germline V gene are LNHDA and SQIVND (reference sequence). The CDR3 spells CASSRDFKNTEAFF. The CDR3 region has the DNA TGTGCCAGTAGTAGGGACTTCAAGAACACTGAAGCTTTCTTT.

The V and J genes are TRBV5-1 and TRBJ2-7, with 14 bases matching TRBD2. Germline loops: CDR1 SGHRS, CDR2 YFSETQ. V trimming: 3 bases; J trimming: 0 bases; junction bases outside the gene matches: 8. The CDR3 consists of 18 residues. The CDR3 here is CASSYGTSGGYSSYEQYF. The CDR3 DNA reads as TGCGCCAGCAGCTATGGGACTAGCGGGGGCTATAGCTCCTACGAGCAGTACTTC. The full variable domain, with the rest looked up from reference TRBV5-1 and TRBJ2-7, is KAGVTQTPRYLIKTRGQQVTLSCSPISGHRSVSWYQQTPGQGLQFLFEYFSETQRNKGNFPGRFSGRQFSNSRSEMNVSTLELGDSALYLCASSYGTSGGYSSYEQYFGPGTRLTVT.

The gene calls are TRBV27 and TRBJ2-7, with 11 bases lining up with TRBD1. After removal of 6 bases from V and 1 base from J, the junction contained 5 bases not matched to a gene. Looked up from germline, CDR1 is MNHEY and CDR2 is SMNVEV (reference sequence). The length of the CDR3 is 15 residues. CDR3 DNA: TGTGCCAGCAGCCCGGGGACAGGGGGTTCCTACGAGCAGTACTTC. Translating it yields CASSPGTGGSYEQYF.

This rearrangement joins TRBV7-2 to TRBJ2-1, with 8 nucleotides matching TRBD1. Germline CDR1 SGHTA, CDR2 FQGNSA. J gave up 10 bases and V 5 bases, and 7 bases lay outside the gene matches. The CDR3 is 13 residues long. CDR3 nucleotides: TGTGCCAGCAGCCGGGACAGGAGAGGGGAGCAGTTCTTC. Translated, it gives CASSRDRRGEQFF. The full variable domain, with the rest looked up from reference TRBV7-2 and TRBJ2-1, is GAGVSQSPSNKVTEKGKDVELRCDPISGHTALYWYRQSLGQGLEFLIYFQGNSAPDKSGLPSDRFSAERTGGSVSTLTIQRTQQEDSAVYLCASSRDRRGEQFFGPGTRLTVL.

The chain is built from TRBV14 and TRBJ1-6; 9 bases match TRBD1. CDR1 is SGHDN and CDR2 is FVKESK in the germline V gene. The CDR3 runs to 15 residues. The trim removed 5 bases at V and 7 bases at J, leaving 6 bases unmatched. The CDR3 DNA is TGTGCCAGCAGCGTCCCGGGACAGGGAAATTCACCCCTCCACTTT. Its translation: CASSVPGQGNSPLHF.

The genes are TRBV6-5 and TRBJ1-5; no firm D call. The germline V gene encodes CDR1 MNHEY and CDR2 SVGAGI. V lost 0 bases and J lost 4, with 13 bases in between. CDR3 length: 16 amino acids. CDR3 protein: CASSYSPAEKNQPQHF. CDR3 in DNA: TGTGCCAGCAGTTACTCGCCTGCAGAAAAAAATCAGCCCCAGCATTTT.

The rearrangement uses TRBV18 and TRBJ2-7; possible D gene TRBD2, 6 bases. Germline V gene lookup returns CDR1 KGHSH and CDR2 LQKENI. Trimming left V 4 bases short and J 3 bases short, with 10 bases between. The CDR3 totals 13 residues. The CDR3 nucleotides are TGTGCCAGCTCACAGGGCGGGGACTACGAGCAGTACTTC. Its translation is CASSQGGDYEQYF.

DNA of the CDR3: TGTGCCAGCAGCCTGCGGACAGGGGACCGACCCGGGGAGCTGTTTTTT. Its translation: CASSLRTGDRPGELFF. The rearrangement links TRBV5-4 to TRBJ2-2, with 9 bases identical to TRBD1. V was pared by 4 bases and J by 6 bases, with 10 bases of the junction left unmatched. The V gene's germline CDR1 is SGHNT and CDR2 YYREEE (reference sequence). This CDR3 region has 16 residues.

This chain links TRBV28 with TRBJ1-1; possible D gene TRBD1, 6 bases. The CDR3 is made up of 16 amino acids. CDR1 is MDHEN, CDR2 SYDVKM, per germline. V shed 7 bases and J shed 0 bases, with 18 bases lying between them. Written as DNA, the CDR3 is TGTGCCAGCACCCGGTTTTCGGGACACTTGAACACTGAAGCTTTCTTT. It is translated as CASTRFSGHLNTEAFF.

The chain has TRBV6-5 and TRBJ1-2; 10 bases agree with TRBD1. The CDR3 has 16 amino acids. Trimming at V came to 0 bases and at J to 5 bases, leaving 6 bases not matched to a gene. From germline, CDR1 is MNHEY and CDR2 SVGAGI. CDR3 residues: CASSYSTGGGSYGYTF. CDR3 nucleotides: TGTGCCAGCAGTTACTCGACAGGGGGCGGTTCGTATGGCTACACCTTC.

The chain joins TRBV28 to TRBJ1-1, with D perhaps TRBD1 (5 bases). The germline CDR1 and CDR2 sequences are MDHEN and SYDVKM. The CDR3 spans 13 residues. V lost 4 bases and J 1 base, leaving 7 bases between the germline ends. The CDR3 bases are TGTGCCAGCAGTTCAGGACAGAACACTGAAGCTTTCTTT. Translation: CASSSGQNTEAFF.